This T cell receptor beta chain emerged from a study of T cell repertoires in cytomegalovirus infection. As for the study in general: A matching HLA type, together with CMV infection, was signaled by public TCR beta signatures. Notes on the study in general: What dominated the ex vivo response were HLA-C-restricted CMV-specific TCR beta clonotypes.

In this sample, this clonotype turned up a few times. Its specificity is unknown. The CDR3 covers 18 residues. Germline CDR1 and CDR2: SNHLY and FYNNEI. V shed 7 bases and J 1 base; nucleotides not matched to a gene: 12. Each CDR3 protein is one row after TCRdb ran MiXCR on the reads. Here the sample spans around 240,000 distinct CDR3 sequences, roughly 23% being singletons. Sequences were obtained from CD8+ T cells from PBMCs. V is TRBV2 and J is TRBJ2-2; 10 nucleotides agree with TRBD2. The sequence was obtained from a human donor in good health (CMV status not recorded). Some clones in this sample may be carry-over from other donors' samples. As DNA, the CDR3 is TGTGCCAGCACCGAGTCGGTAGCGGGGGGCAGGAACACCGGGGAGCTGTTTTTT. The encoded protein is CASTESVAGGRNTGELFF.